This T cell receptor beta chain stems from a study of technical replicates of blood from a few donors (dated by TCRdb to about 2017). About this clone: Its recognized antigen is unknown. No base qualities exist here, and no much larger clone lies one base off it.

Receptor amplification or capture employed the immunoSEQ multiplex PCR assay. Held by TCRdb, this immuneACCESS table contains in-frame sequences only and omits some clones. Under half of the omission traces to an unresolved V gene where checked; the cause of the rest is unknown. Across this sample there are roughly 80,000 clones, with approximately 94% seen only once. Of the sample, less than 0.4% is held by the ten largest clones. V lost 0 bases and J lost 3 bases; the stretch between them is 15 bases long. From a lookup of the germline V gene, CDR1 and CDR2 are SGHRS and YFSETQ. Including cysteine and phenylalanine, the CDR3 has 16 amino acids. Only the CDR3 region is kept as DNA, spanning 48 bases read in frame from base 1.

The material sequenced was T cells isolated from PBMCs. Here the chain combines TRBV5-1 and TRBJ1-1, and TRBD1 may be the D gene, going by 6 matching bases. This receptor was taken from a human donor in good health. The DNA is TGCGCCAGCAGCTTGGCCTCGGGGGGGCGGGACACTGAAGCTTTCTTT. It encodes CASSLASGGRDTEAFF.